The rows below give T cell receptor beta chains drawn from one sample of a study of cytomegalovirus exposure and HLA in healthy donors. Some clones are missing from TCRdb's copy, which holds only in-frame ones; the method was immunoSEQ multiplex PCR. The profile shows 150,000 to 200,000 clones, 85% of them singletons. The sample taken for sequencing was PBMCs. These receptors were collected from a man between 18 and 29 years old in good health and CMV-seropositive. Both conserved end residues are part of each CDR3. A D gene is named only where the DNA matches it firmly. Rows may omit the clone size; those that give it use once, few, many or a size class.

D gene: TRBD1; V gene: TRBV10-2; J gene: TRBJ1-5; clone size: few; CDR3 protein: CASSTAGQQPQHF; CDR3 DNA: TGCGCCAGCAGCACGGCGGGACAGCAGCCCCAGCATTTT
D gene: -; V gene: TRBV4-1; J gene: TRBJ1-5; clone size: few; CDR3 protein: CASSQGRNQPQHF; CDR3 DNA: TGCGCCAGCAGCCAAGGGCGCAATCAGCCCCAGCATTTT
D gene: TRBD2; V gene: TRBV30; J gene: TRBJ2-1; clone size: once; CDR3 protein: CAWSNGREQFF; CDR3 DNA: TGTGCCTGGAGCAACGGGAGGGAGCAGTTCTTC
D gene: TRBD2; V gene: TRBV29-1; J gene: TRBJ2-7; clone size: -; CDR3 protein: CSVATSGFYEQYF; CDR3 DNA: TGCAGCGTTGCGACTAGCGGGTTTTACGAGCAGTACTTC
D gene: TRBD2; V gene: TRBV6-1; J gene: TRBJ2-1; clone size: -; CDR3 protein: CASSAGAAGPGYNEQFF; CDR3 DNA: TGTGCCAGCAGTGCTGGTGCAGCGGGACCAGGCTACAATGAGCAGTTCTTC
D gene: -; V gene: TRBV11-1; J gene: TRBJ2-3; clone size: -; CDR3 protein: CASSPEGRLTDTQYF; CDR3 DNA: TGTGCCAGCAGCCCAGAGGGTCGTTTGACAGATACGCAGTATTTT
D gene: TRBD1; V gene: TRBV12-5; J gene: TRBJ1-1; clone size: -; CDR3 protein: CASGLFGQGNTEAFF; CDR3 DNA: TGTGCTAGTGGCCTCTTCGGACAGGGGAACACTGAAGCTTTCTTT
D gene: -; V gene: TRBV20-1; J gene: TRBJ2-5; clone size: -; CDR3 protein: CSARDYETQYF; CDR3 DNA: TGCAGTGCTAGGGACTATGAGACCCAGTACTTC
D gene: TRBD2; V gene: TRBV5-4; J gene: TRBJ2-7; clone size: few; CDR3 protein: CASSGGLIPYEQYF; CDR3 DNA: TGTGCCAGCAGCGGGGGACTAATCCCCTACGAGCAGTACTTC
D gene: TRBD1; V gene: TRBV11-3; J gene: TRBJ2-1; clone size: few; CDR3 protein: CASRDSSYNEQFF; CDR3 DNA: TGTGCCAGCCGGGACAGCTCCTACAATGAGCAGTTCTTC
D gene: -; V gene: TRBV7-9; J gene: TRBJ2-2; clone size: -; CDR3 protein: CASSPVTGELFF; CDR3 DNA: TGTGCCAGCAGTCCCGTCACCGGGGAGCTGTTTTTT
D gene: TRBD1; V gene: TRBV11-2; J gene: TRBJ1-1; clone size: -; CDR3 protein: CASSRDRDEAFF; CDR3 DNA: TGTGCCAGCAGCCGCGACAGGGATGAAGCTTTCTTT
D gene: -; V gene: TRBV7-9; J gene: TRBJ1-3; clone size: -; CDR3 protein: CASSLDGGSGNTIYF; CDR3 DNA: TGTGCCAGCAGCTTAGACGGGGGTTCTGGAAACACCATATATTTT
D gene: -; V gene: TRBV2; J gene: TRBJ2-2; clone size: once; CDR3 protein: CASSYLEGGTGELFF; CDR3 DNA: TGTGCCAGCAGTTATTTAGAAGGAGGCACCGGGGAGCTGTTTTTT
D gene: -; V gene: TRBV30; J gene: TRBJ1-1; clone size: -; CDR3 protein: CAWSVVEYTEAFF; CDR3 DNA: TGTGCCTGGAGTGTAGTTGAGTACACTGAAGCTTTCTTT
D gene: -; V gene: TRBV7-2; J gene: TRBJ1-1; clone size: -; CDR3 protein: CASSTRGSRDEAFF; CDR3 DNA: TGTGCCAGCAGCACCAGGGGATCACGCGATGAAGCTTTCTTT